The clone carrying this T cell receptor beta chain was detected many times. Its antigen is unknown. Germline CDR1 reads KGHDR; CDR2 reads SFDVKD. V lost 0 bases and J lost 6; bases outside the gene matches: 7. This CDR3 comprises 16 residues. Amplifying from RNA transcripts, the study obtained TCR beta CDR3 regions. An initial RT-PCR round employing HTBI primers preceded a second-round multiplex PCR. MiXCR, applied by TCRdb to the multiplex PCR reads, yields one record per CDR3 protein. This table holds 500,000 to 600,000 distinct CDR3 sequences, under 40% found once. This sample is part of a study of Graves' ophthalmopathy and Graves' hyperthyroidism. General study findings and limits: Using a 13-signature model, the authors split ophthalmopathy from stable hyperthyroidism, with about 90% sensitivity and approximately 78% specificity.

Clinical symptoms, serum thyroxine, TRAb, thyroid ultrasound and orbital computed tomography were relied on for diagnosis. This chain connects TRBV24-1 to TRBJ2-3; 8 bases map to TRBD1. Sequenced sample: peripheral blood or thyroid tissue (not recorded which). This receptor was identified in an adult man with Graves' hyperthyroidism. CDR3 DNA: TGTGCCACCAGTGATTTGCAGACAGGGGTTGGGGATACGCAGTATTTT. This translates into CATSDLQTGVGDTQYF.